The 10 T cell receptor beta chains given below trace back to one sample, sequenced in a study of tissue T cells after allogeneic stem cell transplantation. TCRdb's copy holds only in-frame clones and misses some; the assay was immunoSEQ multiplex PCR. The sample lists around 10,000 clones; more than 30% were seen once. As to time point: mouse harvest day 7 after allogeneic transplant. The graft held 10^6 splenic CD5+ T cells and 10^7 T-cell-depleted bone marrow cells. What was sequenced was skin. Receptor source: a female BALB/c mouse given C57BL/6 T cells with graft-versus-host disease after an allogeneic hematopoietic cell transplant.

On this clone itself: These gene names are mouse names. The CDR3 extends 1 residue past the end of the read, so its final part is completed from the germline J gene. The J gene is TRBJ1-4, the V gene TRBV26; tentatively, D is TRBD1 (6 bases). The V end lost 6 bases, the J end lost 3 bases, and 8 bases lay between the germline ends. This CDR3 has 13 amino acids. Germline V gene sequence: CDR1 KGHPV, CDR2 FQNQEV (reference sequence). CDR3 DNA, as far as it was read: TGTGCCAGCAGGCAGGGGACCAACGAAAGATTATTT. It translates to CASRQGTNERLF. The full CDR3 protein is CASRQGTNERLFF.

Turning to this clone: Mouse gene names and germline throughout. The CDR3 end falls 1 residue outside the read, so it is completed with the germline J gene. The chain has TRBV23 and TRBJ1-5; TRBD1 is taken as the D call from the table, unchecked against the DNA. This CDR3 has 14 amino acids. Germline loops: CDR1 KGHTA, CDR2 FQNQQP. The part of the CDR3 DNA that was read is TGCTCCAGCAGTATCAGGGGGGACAACCAGGCTCCGCTT. Residues: CSSSIRGDNQAPL. The CDR3 reads in full as CSSSIRGDNQAPLF.

Points on this clone: All gene names here are mouse names. The sequenced fragment ends 1 residue before the CDR3 boundary, so the rest is inferred from the germline J gene. J is TRBJ1-4 and V is TRBV24, with D uncertain. From germline, CDR1 is KGHTA and CDR2 FRNEEI. V lost 0 bases and J lost 0, with 14 bases in between. The length of the CDR3 is 18 residues. The part of the CDR3 DNA that was read is TGTGCCAGCAGTCTGTATAAAGCCAGAATCTTTTCCAACGAAAGATTATTT. It is translated as CASSLYKARIFSNERLF. The entire CDR3 is CASSLYKARIFSNERLFF.

The sample holds a few counts of this clone. Germline and genes here are mouse. The read falls 1 residue short of the CDR3 end, and the missing part is taken from the germline J gene. The identical CDR3 is also encoded by other nucleotide sequences in the sample. The rearrangement joins TRBV26 to TRBJ1-2, with 7 bases that match TRBD1. The V gene's germline CDR1 is KGHPV and CDR2 FQNQEV (reference sequence). Losses at the gene ends were 3 bases for V and 0 bases for J; bases not matched to a gene: 1. The length of the CDR3 is 14 residues. The sequenced CDR3 bases are TGTGCCAGCAGTCTTCAGGGGGCAAACTCCGACTACACC. Translated, it gives CASSLQGANSDYT. The CDR3, in full, reads CASSLQGANSDYTF.

This clone qualifies as medium-sized (0.01 to 0.1%). Any gene name here is a mouse gene name. The read falls 1 residue short of the CDR3 end, and the missing part is taken from the germline J gene. V is TRBV26 and J is TRBJ1-4, with D perhaps matching TRBD1 (6 bases). The V end was cut by 4 bases, the J end by 0 bases, with 9 bases between. CDR1 KGHPV and CDR2 FQNQEV come from the germline V gene (reference sequence). This CDR3 comprises 15 residues. CDR3 amino acids: CASSRTGLSNERLFF. The sequenced CDR3 bases are TGTGCCAGCAGTCGAACAGGGCTTTCCAACGAAAGATTATTT.

On this clone: Gene names are mouse gene names. The read ends 1 residue before the CDR3 terminus; that terminus is restored from the germline J gene. The rearrangement links TRBV3 to TRBJ2-3; 7 bases match TRBD2. The ends lost 2 bases at V and 5 bases at J; junction bases unmatched: 7. CDR1 SNHLY and CDR2 FYNGKV come from the germline V gene (reference sequence). CDR3 length equals 15 residues. Incomplete CDR3 DNA: TGTGCCAGCAGCTTACGCTGGGGGTCAGGAGAAACGCTGTAT. It encodes CASSLRWGSGETLY. The entire CDR3 protein is CASSLRWGSGETLYF.

By sample fraction, this clone is medium-sized. These gene names are mouse names. Read sequence stops 1 residue before the CDR3 end, and the germline J gene provides the missing end. The rearrangement uses TRBV19 and TRBJ2-3; D ambiguous. Germline values: CDR1 FNHDT, CDR2 SITEND (reference sequence). This CDR3 is 11 amino acids long. Trimming pared 6 bases from V and 0 bases from J, leaving 2 bases between. Incomplete CDR3 DNA: TGTGCCAGCAACAGTGCAGAAACGCTGTAT. This translates into CASNSAETLY. The full CDR3 is CASNSAETLYF.

This clone came up a few times. Mouse germline and gene names are used. The read terminates 1 residue before the CDR3 end, so the remaining end is supplied by the germline J gene. This chain connects TRBV24 to TRBJ2-5; TRBD1 aligns across 7 bases. CDR1 and CDR2 (germline): KGHTA, FRNEEI. With V trimmed by 2 bases and J by 3 bases, 2 bases remained unmatched. The CDR3 has 14 residues. The part of the CDR3 DNA that was read is TGTGCCAGCAGTCTGAGGGGACAGCAAGACACCCAGTAC. Residues: CASSLRGQQDTQY. The full CDR3 is CASSLRGQQDTQYF.

In its sample, this clone was seen a few times. Gene and germline names: mouse. The read gets to within 1 residue of the CDR3 end, and the germline J gene fills in the rest. The chain uses TRBV12-1 and TRBJ1-4; TRBD1 might be the D (6 bases). V lost 1 base to trimming and J lost 0 bases, with 14 bases between them. In germline, CDR1 is SGHSN, CDR2 HYEKVE. The CDR3 covers 17 residues. CDR3 protein: CASSLFGTSFSNERLFF. The part of the CDR3 DNA that was read is TGTGCCAGCTCTCTGTTTGGGACATCCTTTTCCAACGAAAGATTATTT.

Regarding this clone: Gene names denote mouse genes. The CDR3 region is CASSQDPGGEHTLYF. The CDR3 bases that were read are TGTGCCAGCAGCCAAGACCCCGGGGGCGAACACACCTTGTAC. The V and J genes are TRBV2 and TRBJ2-4; possibly TRBD1 or TRBD2 for D (6 bases each). The CDR3 end falls 1 residue outside the read, so it is completed with the germline J gene. CDR3 size: 15 residues. Trimming took off 0 bases at V and 7 bases at J, with 14 bases between the two ends. In germline, CDR1 is LGHNA, CDR2 YSYQKL. Using reference TRBV2 and TRBJ2-4 for the parts outside the CDR3, the full variable domain is DPKIIQKPKYLVAVTGSEKILICEQYLGHNAMYWYRQSAKKPLEFMFSYSYQKLMDNQTASSRFQPQSSKKNHLDLQITALKPDDSATYFCASSQDPGGEHTLYFGAGTRLSVL.